This T cell receptor (beta chain) emerged from a study of shared clonotypes between healthy human individuals. Cells designated naive CD8 were CD45RO-negative and were positively selected for CCR7, with terminally differentiated effector memory CD45RA+ cells excluded. The assay was immunoSEQ multiplex PCR, and TCRdb's table has in-frame clones only and misses some. The sample lists around 2.1 million clones, 85% to 95% seen once, with roughly 1.8% in the top ten. This CDR3 has 16 amino acids. The germline gives CDR1 LNHNV, CDR2 YYDKDF (reference sequence). V was clipped by 1 base and J by 4 bases, with 14 bases between them.

The receptor was derived from a young man in good health. Some clones in this sample may be carry-over from other donors' samples. The rearrangement links TRBV15 to TRBJ1-5, with D possibly being TRBD1 (5 bases). The sequencing input was naive CD8+ T cells from PBMCs. The CDR3 reads CATSRALRGGNQPQHF. The CDR3 DNA reads TGTGCCACCAGCAGAGCTTTAAGGGGTGGGAATCAGCCCCAGCATTTT.